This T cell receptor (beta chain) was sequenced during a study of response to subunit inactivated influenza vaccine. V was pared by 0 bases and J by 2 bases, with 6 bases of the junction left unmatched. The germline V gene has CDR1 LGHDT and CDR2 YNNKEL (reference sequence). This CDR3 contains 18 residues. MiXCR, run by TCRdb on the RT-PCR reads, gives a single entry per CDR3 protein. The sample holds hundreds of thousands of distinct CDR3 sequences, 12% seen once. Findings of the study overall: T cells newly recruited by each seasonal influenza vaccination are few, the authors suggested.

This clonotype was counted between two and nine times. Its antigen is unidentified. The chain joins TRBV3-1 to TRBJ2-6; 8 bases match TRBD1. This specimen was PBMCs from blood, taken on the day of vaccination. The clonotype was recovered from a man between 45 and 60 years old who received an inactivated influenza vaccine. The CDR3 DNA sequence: TGTGCCAGCAGCCAAGATCCCGGGACAGGTCCTGGGGCCAACGTCCTGACTTTC. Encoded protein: CASSQDPGTGPGANVLTF.